This T cell receptor beta chain stems from a study of blood T cell repertoires in COVID-19. Study context: Whether acute or convalescent, the COVID-19 samples came from the United States, Italy and Spain. Sources were T cells, B-cell-depleted T cells, or PBMCs; the material itself was cDNA or gDNA.

By frequency in the sample, this clone is medium-sized (0.01 to 0.1%). Trimming pared 8 bases from V and 2 bases from J, leaving 9 bases between. Germline-derived CDR1 and CDR2 are SGHNT and YENEEA. This CDR3 is built from 13 residues. Per the original data handling: Counts of nucleated cells, estimated from reference gene primer amplification, were obtained. Sequencing was performed with immunoSEQ multiplex PCR; in TCRdb, only in-frame clones are kept and a portion is missing. V, J and clone size are taken as reported in that table, and D and trimming were inferred from the DNA itself. Of 40,000 to 45,000 clones detected, roughly 84% appear once; the ten largest clones hold less than 2.5%.

What was sequenced was peripheral blood. The chain recombines TRBV11-3 with TRBJ2-2; no clear D. This receptor was obtained from a human donor in a cohort sampled during active COVID-19. The CDR3 DNA reads as TGTGCCAGCCGAGAACTTAACACCGGGGAGCTGTTTTTT. Protein: CASRELNTGELFF.